The rows below give T cell receptor beta chains drawn from one sample of a study of cytomegalovirus exposure and HLA in healthy donors. Profiled with immunoSEQ multiplex PCR; TCRdb holds only in-frame clones, not every one. Here the sample spans about 200,000 clones, 65% to 90% being singletons. Sequenced sample: PBMCs. These receptors were taken from a woman in her forties or fifties in good health and CMV-seronegative. CDR3s include the opening cysteine and the closing phenylalanine or tryptophan. D genes are given only for firm matches. The size field is filled for only some rows; it gives once, few, many or a size class.

cdr3_aa: CASRGTGADRIPTDTQYF
cdr3_nt: TGTGCCAGCAGGGGGACAGGGGCCGATCGAATACCCACAGATACGCAGTATTTT
v_call: TRBV28
clone_size: NA
d_call: TRBD1
j_call: TRBJ2-3

cdr3_aa: CASSQVADFNSNQPQHF
cdr3_nt: TGCGCCAGCAGCCAAGTGGCAGATTTTAATAGCAATCAGCCCCAGCATTTT
v_call: TRBV4-1
clone_size: NA
d_call: NA
j_call: TRBJ1-5

cdr3_aa: CASSLAPTAEYEQYF
cdr3_nt: TGTGCCAGCAGCTTAGCACCGACAGCCGAATACGAGCAGTACTTC
v_call: TRBV7-9
clone_size: NA
d_call: NA
j_call: TRBJ2-7

cdr3_aa: CASSLGLSTNEKLFF
cdr3_nt: TGCGCCAGCAGCTTAGGACTCTCAACTAATGAAAAACTGTTTTTT
v_call: TRBV5-1
clone_size: NA
d_call: NA
j_call: TRBJ1-4

cdr3_aa: CATRGLLPNNEQFF
cdr3_nt: TGTGCCACGAGGGGGCTACTCCCGAACAATGAGCAGTTCTTC
v_call: TRBV19
clone_size: NA
d_call: TRBD1
j_call: TRBJ2-1

cdr3_aa: CASSLGPTGLTEAFF
cdr3_nt: TGTGCCAGCAGCTTGGGCCCGACAGGCCTCACTGAAGCTTTCTTT
v_call: TRBV7-9
clone_size: NA
d_call: NA
j_call: TRBJ1-1

cdr3_aa: CATRRGSSYEQYF
cdr3_nt: TGTGCCACCAGACGGGGAAGCTCCTACGAGCAGTACTTC
v_call: TRBV6-5
clone_size: NA
d_call: NA
j_call: TRBJ2-7

cdr3_aa: CSGGDLVMFF
cdr3_nt: TGCAGCGGCGGCGACTTGGTGATGTTCTTC
v_call: TRBV29-1
clone_size: NA
d_call: NA
j_call: TRBJ2-1

cdr3_aa: CASSFAQEPSNYGYTF
cdr3_nt: TGTGCCAGCAGCTTCGCACAGGAGCCGTCTAACTATGGCTACACCTTC
v_call: TRBV7-9
clone_size: NA
d_call: NA
j_call: TRBJ1-2

cdr3_aa: CASTLEGQVGGQPQHF
cdr3_nt: TGTGCCAGCACCCTGGAGGGACAGGTCGGAGGTCAGCCCCAGCATTTT
v_call: TRBV6-6
clone_size: few
d_call: TRBD1
j_call: TRBJ1-5

cdr3_aa: CASSISSSYEQYF
cdr3_nt: TGTGCCAGTAGTATCTCGAGTTCCTACGAGCAGTACTTC
v_call: TRBV19
clone_size: NA
d_call: NA
j_call: TRBJ2-7

cdr3_aa: CASSLGGYGYTF
cdr3_nt: TGTGCCAGCAGTCTAGGGGGCTATGGCTACACCTTC
v_call: TRBV28
clone_size: NA
d_call: NA
j_call: TRBJ1-2

cdr3_aa: CASSPRGKSYEQYF
cdr3_nt: TGTGCCAGTAGTCCCAGGGGGAAATCCTACGAGCAGTACTTC
v_call: TRBV19
clone_size: NA
d_call: TRBD1
j_call: TRBJ2-7

cdr3_aa: CASTMGRTAGNTIYF
cdr3_nt: TGTGCCAGTACCATGGGGCGGACGGCTGGAAACACCATATATTTT
v_call: TRBV19
clone_size: once
d_call: NA
j_call: TRBJ1-3

cdr3_aa: CAWSGVDRGYYNEQFF
cdr3_nt: TGTGCCTGGAGTGGGGTAGACAGGGGGTATTACAATGAGCAGTTCTTC
v_call: TRBV30
clone_size: NA
d_call: TRBD1
j_call: TRBJ2-1

cdr3_aa: CATSRGWGEGTDTQYF
cdr3_nt: TGTGCCACCAGCAGGGGATGGGGGGAGGGGACAGATACGCAGTATTTT
v_call: TRBV15
clone_size: few
d_call: TRBD2
j_call: TRBJ2-3

cdr3_aa: CASRNWDKGVEKLFF
cdr3_nt: TGTGCCAGCAGGAACTGGGACAAGGGGGTTGAAAAACTGTTTTTT
v_call: TRBV28
clone_size: NA
d_call: NA
j_call: TRBJ1-4

cdr3_aa: CASSGQGVPHETQYF
cdr3_nt: TGTGCCAGCTCGGGACAGGGAGTCCCTCATGAGACCCAGTACTTC
v_call: TRBV2
clone_size: NA
d_call: TRBD1
j_call: TRBJ2-5

cdr3_aa: CASRPGSNYGYTF
cdr3_nt: TGTGCCAGCAGACCAGGGTCTAACTATGGCTACACCTTC
v_call: TRBV28
clone_size: NA
d_call: NA
j_call: TRBJ1-2

cdr3_aa: CATQWAGGQNYEQYF
cdr3_nt: TGTGCCACCCAGTGGGCAGGGGGCCAAAACTACGAGCAGTACTTC
v_call: TRBV28
clone_size: NA
d_call: TRBD1
j_call: TRBJ2-7

cdr3_aa: CAWRGESGSRRNEQFF
cdr3_nt: TGTGCCTGGAGGGGTGAGAGCGGGAGTCGCCGGAATGAGCAGTTCTTC
v_call: TRBV30
clone_size: NA
d_call: TRBD2
j_call: TRBJ2-1

cdr3_aa: CASSPGTSDEQFF
cdr3_nt: TGTGCCAGTAGTCCCGGGACTAGCGATGAGCAGTTCTTC
v_call: TRBV19
clone_size: NA
d_call: TRBD2
j_call: TRBJ2-1

cdr3_aa: CASSEGRSPEAFF
cdr3_nt: TGTGCCAGCAGTGAGGGGAGGAGCCCTGAAGCTTTCTTT
v_call: TRBV2
clone_size: NA
d_call: NA
j_call: TRBJ1-1

cdr3_aa: CASSPGLAGESGELFF
cdr3_nt: TGTGCCAGCTCCCCCGGACTAGCGGGAGAGTCCGGGGAGCTGTTTTTT
v_call: TRBV27
clone_size: once
d_call: TRBD2
j_call: TRBJ2-2

cdr3_aa: CASNTGDGTYEQYF
cdr3_nt: TGCGCCAGCAATACAGGTGATGGAACCTACGAGCAGTACTTC
v_call: TRBV5-1
clone_size: NA
d_call: NA
j_call: TRBJ2-7

cdr3_aa: CASSPSSRNSPLHF
cdr3_nt: TGTGCCAGCAGCCCTTCATCGCGGAATTCACCCCTCCACTTT
v_call: TRBV6-6
clone_size: NA
d_call: NA
j_call: TRBJ1-6

cdr3_aa: CASSLSSGRVGTGELFF
cdr3_nt: TGTGCCAGCAGCTTATCCAGCGGGAGGGTCGGCACCGGGGAGCTGTTTTTT
v_call: TRBV7-7
clone_size: NA
d_call: TRBD2
j_call: TRBJ2-2

cdr3_aa: CASTRTALSAEAFF
cdr3_nt: TGTGCCAGCACCCGGACAGCCTTGAGTGCTGAAGCTTTCTTT
v_call: TRBV5-6
clone_size: NA
d_call: NA
j_call: TRBJ1-1

cdr3_aa: CASSERGGRENYGYTF
cdr3_nt: TGTGCCAGCAGTGAAAGGGGGGGCCGGGAGAACTATGGCTACACCTTC
v_call: TRBV6-1
clone_size: NA
d_call: NA
j_call: TRBJ1-2

cdr3_aa: CSVAAPGGVEAFF
cdr3_nt: TGCAGCGTTGCCGCCCCAGGGGGCGTTGAAGCTTTCTTT
v_call: TRBV29-1
clone_size: NA
d_call: TRBD1
j_call: TRBJ1-1

cdr3_aa: CSAPTINEQFF
cdr3_nt: TGCAGTGCCCCAACTATCAATGAGCAGTTCTTC
v_call: TRBV20-1
clone_size: few
d_call: NA
j_call: TRBJ2-1

cdr3_aa: CASNNGRMYEQYF
cdr3_nt: TGTGCCAGTAACAACGGGAGGATGTACGAGCAGTACTTC
v_call: TRBV19
clone_size: NA
d_call: TRBD2
j_call: TRBJ2-7

cdr3_aa: CASSPTGSSNQPQHF
cdr3_nt: TGTGCCAGCAGCCCGACAGGGAGTAGCAATCAGCCCCAGCATTTT
v_call: TRBV5-5
clone_size: NA
d_call: TRBD1
j_call: TRBJ1-5

cdr3_aa: CASSPERQGYGYTF
cdr3_nt: TGTGCCAGCAGCCCTGAGCGTCAGGGCTATGGCTACACCTTC
v_call: TRBV7-6
clone_size: NA
d_call: NA
j_call: TRBJ1-2

cdr3_aa: CASSLSGKWNTGELFF
cdr3_nt: TGTGCCAGCAGCTTGAGCGGGAAATGGAACACCGGGGAGCTGTTTTTT
v_call: TRBV5-8
clone_size: few
d_call: TRBD2
j_call: TRBJ2-2

cdr3_aa: CASSLATGGRGSPLHF
cdr3_nt: TGTGCCAGCAGCTTAGCGACAGGGGGTAGGGGTTCACCCCTCCACTTT
v_call: TRBV7-8
clone_size: NA
d_call: TRBD1
j_call: TRBJ1-6

cdr3_aa: CASSPPAERSGEQFF
cdr3_nt: TGTGCCAGCAGCCCCCCCGCGGAGCGTTCGGGTGAGCAGTTCTTC
v_call: TRBV7-2
clone_size: few
d_call: NA
j_call: TRBJ2-1

cdr3_aa: CATSGAGGTGELFF
cdr3_nt: TGTGCCACCAGTGGAGCGGGAGGTACCGGGGAGCTGTTTTTT
v_call: TRBV10-3
clone_size: NA
d_call: TRBD2
j_call: TRBJ2-2